The clone carrying this TCR beta chain showed up just a few times. The target antigen is unknown. This sample is drawn from a study of blood T cells in healthy people across ages. Primers used in a second PCR of roughly 6 to 11 cycles were a sample-barcoded 5' primer and a J-beta primer mix. TCRdb re-derived calls from the 5' RACE reads in MiXCR, one entry per CDR3 protein. Among 800,000 to 1,300,000 distinct CDR3 sequences listed, about 23% were seen once. Regarding the study as a whole: TCR beta diversity correlated strongly with naive T cell percentage.

From germline, CDR1 is SGDLS and CDR2 YYNGEE. The CDR3 has 15 amino acids. V shed 2 bases, J shed 7 bases, and the junction held 8 bases outside the gene matches. These data were likewise used in another study, on T cells of mothers and their children. That work contributes: A few mothers and their six children, all healthy Caucasians, donated. Sequencing got over 8 million TCR beta CDR3 reads from each mother and some 3 million from each child.

The sample taken for sequencing was blood. The V gene is TRBV9, the J gene TRBJ2-1, with 8 bases that match TRBD2. This TCR was recovered from a girl aged 2 to 10 in good health. The CDR3 DNA reads TGTGCCAGCAGCGTTAGAGTAGCGGGAATAAATGAGCAGTTCTTC. Protein sequence: CASSVRVAGINEQFF.